Below, 6 T cell receptor beta chains from the same sample are listed, as sequenced in a study of beta chain features in type 1 diabetes. Study-level results: All four CD4+ subsets from Type 1 diabetes patients carried moderately but significantly shorter TCRB CDR3s.

These receptors have no known antigen. The whole isolated RNA underwent reverse transcription, so sequencing captured expressed TCRB transcripts. Profiling relied on immunoSEQ multiplex PCR, and the TCRdb table lists in-frame clones only, not all of them. The top ten hold approximately 0.018% of the sample, which has 240,000 or so clones, approximately 15% seen once. The sequencing sample was made of naive CD4+ T cells from blood. The receptors come from a young man with type 1 diabetes.

This chain uses TRBV18 with TRBJ2-7; 8 bases fit TRBD1. Germline-derived CDR1 and CDR2 are KGHSH and LQKENI. With 2 bases clipped from V and 4 bases from J, the junction kept 7 bases outside the gene matches. The CDR3 runs 15 residues. The CDR3 sequence: CASSPSGDRTYEQYF. CDR3 nucleotides: TGTGCCAGCTCACCATCGGGGGACAGGACTTACGAGCAGTACTTC.

V gene TRBV6-5 combines with J gene TRBJ2-7, with 11 nucleotides matching TRBD1. V gave up 4 bases and J gave up 7 bases; unmatched junction bases: 9. CDR1 and CDR2 from the germline V gene are MNHEY and SVGAGI. There are 15 residues in the CDR3. CDR3 region: CASSSTGQGGGEQYF. DNA for the CDR3: TGTGCCAGCAGTTCCACGGGACAGGGGGGTGGGGAGCAGTACTTC.

The rearrangement joins TRBV7-9 to TRBJ2-5; weak D call: TRBD2 (5 bases). Germline loops: CDR1 SEHNR, CDR2 FQNEAQ (reference sequence). CDR3 size: 17 residues. The V end was cut by 3 bases, the J end by 2 bases, with 19 bases between. CDR3 nucleotides: TGTGCCAGCAGCTTGACGAGCCCCCTAAGCGGACAAGAGACCCAGTACTTC. Translating it yields CASSLTSPLSGQETQYF.

This clone was counted between two and nine times. The chain is built from TRBV2 and TRBJ1-5; TRBD1 might be the D (6 bases). This CDR3 is 14 amino acids long. The germline V gene encodes CDR1 SNHLY and CDR2 FYNNEI. V was clipped by 6 bases and J by 7 bases, with 16 bases between them. The CDR3 nucleotides read TGTGCCAGCAGAGAAAACAGGGTGGGACAGCCCCAGCATTTT. Translated: CASRENRVGQPQHF.

This chain links TRBV30 with TRBJ1-2; possibly TRBD1 for D (5 bases). The CDR3 is made up of 14 amino acids. V was trimmed by 2 bases and J by 1 base, leaving 11 bases between them. Per the germline V gene, CDR1 is GTSNPN and CDR2 is SVGIG (reference sequence). The chain's CDR3 is CAWSKGAGNYGYTF. The CDR3 region has the DNA TGTGCCTGGAGTAAAGGGGCCGGTAACTATGGCTACACCTTC.

This clone was counted between two and nine times. The rearrangement uses TRBV5-1 and TRBJ2-3; D is ambiguous. Germline CDR1 is SGHRS and CDR2 is YFSETQ. Trimming took off 4 bases at V and 4 bases at J, with 10 bases between the two ends. There are 13 residues in the CDR3. This CDR3 is CASSHPGPDTQYF. CDR3 nucleotide sequence: TGCGCCAGCAGCCATCCTGGGCCAGATACGCAGTATTTT.